The 22 T cell receptor beta chains listed next were all sequenced from one sample in a study of chemoradiotherapy in HPV16-positive cancers. Clones were read by immunoSEQ multiplex PCR, and TCRdb kept only the in-frame ones, dropping some. The repertoire holds 20,000 to 25,000 clones, with roughly 73% as singletons. Sample collection was performed from a patient who underwent chemoradiotherapy. All receptors come from a human donor with HPV-associated anogenital cancer.

This clone turned up a few times. The chain couples TRBV7-6 to TRBJ2-7, with a weak D call TRBD1 (6 bases). With 1 base removed from V and 4 bases from J, the gap between germline ends came to 14 bases. Germline lookup yields CDR1 SGHVS and CDR2 FNYEAQ. The CDR3 runs 15 residues. CDR3 nucleotide sequence: TGTGCCAGCAGCTTAGAGGCAGCAGGGGCATACGAGCAGTACTTC. Its translation is CASSLEAAGAYEQYF.

The chain has TRBV7-2 and TRBJ1-1; no reliable D call. This CDR3 has 14 amino acids. Germline CDR1 and CDR2: SGHTA and FQGNSA. V shed 3 bases and J shed 0 bases, with 8 bases lying between them. CDR3 sequence (DNA): TGTGCCAGCAGCTTTCCATCTTTGAACACTGAAGCTTTCTTT. It is translated as CASSFPSLNTEAFF.

The chain is built from TRBV7-9 and TRBJ1-2; D might be TRBD1 (5 bases). V lost 1 base, J lost 5 bases, and 11 bases lay in between. Per germline, CDR1 SEHNR and CDR2 FQNEAQ (reference sequence). CDR3 length: 14 amino acids. CDR3 protein: CASSLGTPAYGYTF. In DNA form, the CDR3 reads TGTGCCAGCAGCTTAGGGACACCAGCTTATGGCTACACCTTC.

The chain combines TRBV25-1 with TRBJ2-3; 13 bases are a match to TRBD2. The CDR3 is made up of 15 amino acids. CDR1 and CDR2 from the germline V gene are MGHDK and SYGVNS. V lost 4 bases, J lost 6 bases, and 4 bases stayed unmatched. CDR3 coding DNA: TGTGCCAGCAGTGGTACTAGCGGGGGGGCCGATACGCAGTATTTT. This translates into CASSGTSGGADTQYF.

J is TRBJ1-1 and V is TRBV5-1; no clear D. This CDR3 contains 13 residues. V lost 5 bases to trimming and J lost 4 bases, with 12 bases between them. The germline CDR1 and CDR2 sequences are SGHRS and YFSETQ. The CDR3 DNA reads TGCGCCAGCAGGCCCGGCGAGGGCACTGAAGCTTTCTTT. Its protein is CASRPGEGTEAFF.

V usage is TRBV28 and J usage is TRBJ1-2, with D uncertain. Between the trimmed V and J ends, which lost 4 bases and 4 bases, there was a span of 4 bases. The length of the CDR3 is 11 residues. Germline V gene lookup returns CDR1 MDHEN and CDR2 SYDVKM. This chain's CDR3 is CASSSAYGYTF. Here the CDR3 DNA reads TGTGCCAGCAGTTCCGCCTATGGCTACACCTTC.

This clone was observed once. This sequence joins TRBV21-1 and TRBJ2-1; TRBD1 is the table's D call, not checked against the DNA. TRBV21-1 is an annotated pseudogene. This CDR3 is 17 amino acids long. The CDR3 region is CASSRRDRELMDNEQFF. For the CDR3, the DNA is TGTGCCAGCAGCCGCCGGGACAGGGAGTTGATGGACAATGAGCAGTTCTTC.

The chain links TRBV10-3 to TRBJ2-3; tentative D call: TRBD2 (6 bases). V shed 4 bases and J shed 0 bases, with 8 bases lying between them. Germline values: CDR1 ENHRY, CDR2 SYGVKD. The CDR3 has 14 residues. The CDR3 sequence: CAISVGGSTDTQYF. The CDR3 DNA sequence: TGTGCCATCAGTGTTGGGGGGAGCACAGATACGCAGTATTTT.

This clone was detected a few times. This chain connects TRBV2 to TRBJ1-5; 11 bases agree with TRBD1. V lost 8 bases, J lost 4 bases, and 4 bases stayed unmatched. Germline V gene data show CDR1 as SNHLY and CDR2 as FYNNEI. The CDR3 totals 14 residues. This chain's CDR3 is CASCRDRGNQPQHF. The CDR3 DNA sequence: TGTGCCAGCTGCCGGGACAGGGGGAATCAGCCCCAGCATTTT.

About this clone: This CDR3 fails to terminate in the conserved phenylalanine or tryptophan, so it likely reflects a read error. The DNA is left out, because the CDR3 cannot be placed on it with certainty; the CDR3 is given as TCRdb lists it. This chain links TRBV6-4 with TRBJ1-2. The CDR3 is 14 residues long, counting both termini. Germline loops: CDR1 MRHNA, CDR2 SNTAGT. The CDR3 reads CASSEIVSHGKTYG.

This chain connects TRBV18 to TRBJ1-1; 8 bases fit TRBD1. Trimming at V came to 5 bases and at J to 3 bases, leaving 8 bases not matched to a gene. Germline V gene lookup returns CDR1 KGHSH and CDR2 LQKENI. This CDR3 region has 15 residues. CDR3 in DNA: TGTGCCAGCTCAACTCGACAGGGGAGGGACACTGAAGCTTTCTTT. It specifies CASSTRQGRDTEAFF.

V is TRBV28 and J is TRBJ1-1, with 7 bases matching TRBD1. This CDR3 spans 14 amino acids. CDR1 is MDHEN, CDR2 SYDVKM, per germline. With V trimmed by 6 bases and J by 0 bases, 4 bases remained unmatched. The CDR3 region is CASSRQGVNTEAFF. CDR3 coding DNA: TGTGCCAGCAGCAGACAGGGAGTGAACACTGAAGCTTTCTTT.

The chain employs TRBV5-6 and TRBJ2-7; weak D call: TRBD1 (5 bases). V lost 0 bases, J lost 6 bases, and 13 bases lay in between. The CDR3 runs 14 residues. Germline V gene lookup returns CDR1 SGHDT and CDR2 YYEEEE. This CDR3 is CASSLGQQGTEQYF. The CDR3 region has the DNA TGTGCCAGCAGCTTGGGACAGCAAGGAACCGAGCAGTACTTC.

V usage is TRBV19 and J usage is TRBJ2-2, with unresolved D. V dropped 8 bases and J dropped 2 bases, with 12 bases sitting between them. Germline loops: CDR1 LNHDA, CDR2 SQIVND (reference sequence). The CDR3 runs 14 residues. The CDR3 loop is CASRSTSNTGELFF. The CDR3 nucleotides read TGTGCCAGTCGGTCAACCTCAAACACCGGGGAGCTGTTTTTT.

V gene TRBV6-5 combines with J gene TRBJ2-5, with D perhaps TRBD1 (6 bases). Germline V gives CDR1 MNHEY, CDR2 SVGAGI. Trimming pared 4 bases from V and 4 bases from J, leaving 13 bases between. There are 14 residues in the CDR3. CDR3 nucleotide sequence: TGTGCCAGCAGTTCCTCAGGGGTAGGAGAGACCCAGTACTTC. Translation gives CASSSSGVGETQYF.

This clone has more than one count but fewer than ten. The chain employs TRBV19 and TRBJ1-2, with D possibly matching TRBD1 (6 bases). Deletions cut 4 bases from V and 4 bases from J, with 13 bases between. Germline CDR1 is LNHDA and CDR2 is SQIVND (reference sequence). The CDR3 is 14 amino acids. DNA of the CDR3: TGTGCCAGTAGTACAGGACAGTTGGCCTATGGCTACACCTTC. It encodes CASSTGQLAYGYTF. Using reference TRBV19 and TRBJ1-2 for the parts outside the CDR3, the full variable domain is DGGITQSPKYLFRKEGQNVTLSCEQNLNHDAMYWYRQDPGQGLRLIYYSQIVNDFQKGDIAEGYSVSREKKESFPLTVTSAQKNPTAFYLCASSTGQLAYGYTFGSGTRLTVV.

The table lists this clone with a few counts. CDR3 in amino acids: CASSSFLNTEAFF. The CDR3 DNA reads as TGTGCCAGCAGCTCCTTTTTGAACACTGAAGCTTTCTTT. The chain employs TRBV7-9 and TRBJ1-1; no definite D call. Between the trimmed V and J ends, which lost 4 bases and 0 bases, there was a span of 6 bases. Per germline, CDR1 SEHNR and CDR2 FQNEAQ (reference sequence). The CDR3 extends over 13 amino acids. The full variable domain, with the rest looked up from reference TRBV7-9 and TRBJ1-1, is DTGVSQNPRHKITKRGQNVTFRCDPISEHNRLYWYRQTLGQGPEFLTYFQNEAQLEKSRLLSDRFSAERPKGSFSTLEIQRTEQGDSAMYLCASSSFLNTEAFFGQGTRLTVV.

The CDR3 DNA sequence: TGTGCCAGTCTGAATGGACCGAACACCGGGGAGCTGTTTTTT. Translated, it gives CASLNGPNTGELFF. V usage is TRBV28 and J usage is TRBJ2-2; D is undetermined. The germline CDR1 and CDR2 sequences are MDHEN and SYDVKM. CDR3 length equals 14 residues. The ends were cut back, 9 bases at V and 0 bases at J, with 11 bases in the middle.

The rearrangement links TRBV10-3 to TRBJ1-1; unclear D gene. Germline V gene lookup returns CDR1 ENHRY and CDR2 SYGVKD. This CDR3 has 12 amino acids. The ends were cut back, 4 bases at V and 1 base at J, with 4 bases in the middle. The CDR3 DNA reads as TGTGCCATCAGTGCTGAGAACACTGAAGCTTTCTTT. Translating it yields CAISAENTEAFF.

DNA of the CDR3: TGTGCCAGCAGCGTAGCAGCGGACCCCTACGAGCAGTACTTC. The encoded protein is CASSVAADPYEQYF. The chain links TRBV9 to TRBJ2-7, with D possibly TRBD2 on 5 matching bases. CDR3 length: 14 amino acids. Germline V gives CDR1 SGDLS, CDR2 YYNGEE. Trimming stripped 0 bases from V and 2 bases from J, with 9 bases between.

Only a few counts were recorded for this clone. This rearrangement joins TRBV6-5 to TRBJ1-5; D is ambiguous. Looked up from germline, CDR1 is MNHEY and CDR2 is SVGAGI. This CDR3 region has 13 residues. With 0 bases removed from V and 3 bases from J, the gap between germline ends came to 3 bases. The CDR3 sequence: CASSYSDNQPQHF. The CDR3 DNA sequence: TGTGCCAGCAGTTACTCGGACAATCAGCCCCAGCATTTT.

The table lists this clone with a few counts. The J gene is TRBJ2-2, the V gene TRBV19, with no clear D. Germline V gene sequence: CDR1 LNHDA, CDR2 SQIVND (reference sequence). The V and J ends lost 5 bases and 5 bases respectively, with 12 bases between them. The CDR3 contains 14 residues. The CDR3 DNA reads TGTGCCAGTAGTTCCCGTTACCGAACCGGGGAGCTGTTTTTT. It codes for CASSSRYRTGELFF.